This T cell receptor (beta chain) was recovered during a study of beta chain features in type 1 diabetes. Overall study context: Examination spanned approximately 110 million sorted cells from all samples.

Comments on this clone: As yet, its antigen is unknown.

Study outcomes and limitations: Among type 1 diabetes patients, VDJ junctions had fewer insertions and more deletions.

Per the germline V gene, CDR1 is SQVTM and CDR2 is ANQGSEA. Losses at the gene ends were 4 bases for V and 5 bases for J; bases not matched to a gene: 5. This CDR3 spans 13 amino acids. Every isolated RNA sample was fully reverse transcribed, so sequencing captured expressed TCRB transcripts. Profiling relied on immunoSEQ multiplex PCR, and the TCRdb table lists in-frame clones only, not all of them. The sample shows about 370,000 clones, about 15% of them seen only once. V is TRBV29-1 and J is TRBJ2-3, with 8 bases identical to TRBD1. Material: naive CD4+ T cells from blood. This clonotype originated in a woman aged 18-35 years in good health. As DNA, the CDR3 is TGCAGCGTTGTTGGACAGGGAAAAGATACGCAGTATTTT. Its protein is CSVVGQGKDTQYF.